The clone carrying this TCR beta chain has a handful of counts. These data are taken from a study of blood T cell repertoires in COVID-19. Turning to the study itself: From the United States, Italy and Spain came samples of acute and convalescent COVID-19. From T cells, B-cell-depleted T cells, or PBMCs came the material, which was cDNA or gDNA.

In the original workflow: By means of reference gene primer amplification, nucleated cell counts were estimated. Clones were sequenced by immunoSEQ multiplex PCR, and TCRdb holds only the in-frame ones, with some missing. The V and J calls and clone size are taken from that table; D and trimming were inferred from the DNA. This sample has some 95,000 clones, with around three quarters found just once. The CDR3 has 17 amino acids. Germline values: CDR1 LGHDT, CDR2 YNNKEL (reference sequence). V lost 4 bases and J 3 bases, leaving 19 bases between the germline ends. Material for sequencing was peripheral blood. The J gene is TRBJ2-1, the V gene TRBV3-1 (or the pseudogene TRBV3-2), with a possible D match to TRBD1 (5 bases). This TCR derives from a man aged 50-59 years who had recovered from COVID-19. The chain's CDR3 is CASSLYRSPLIYNEQFF. The CDR3 DNA sequence: TGTGCCAGCAGCCTGTACAGGTCACCACTAATCTACAATGAGCAGTTCTTC.